One sample yielded the 11 T cell receptor beta chains listed below, sequenced in a study of neurological immune-mediated disorders. TCRdb re-called the 5' RACE reads through MiXCR, storing one row per CDR3 protein. The sample has 66,000 or so distinct CDR3 sequences, 3% to 4% seen once. Sequencing was performed on PBMCs. The receptors were gathered from a middle-aged man with multiple sclerosis.

This clonotype was found many times. J is TRBJ2-7 and V is TRBV13, with TRBD2 matching over 12 bases. Germline V gives CDR1 PRHDT, CDR2 FYEKMQ (reference sequence). CDR3 length equals 17 residues. V lost 5 bases, J lost 6 bases, and 14 bases stayed unmatched. CDR3 residues: CASSQTALAGGRPEQYF. CDR3 sequence (DNA): TGTGCCAGCAGCCAGACCGCACTAGCGGGAGGCCGTCCCGAGCAGTACTTC.

This clonotype was seen more than once but under ten times. A read error is possible here, since a much larger clone lies one base away. The rearrangement joins TRBV29-1 to TRBJ1-5; D ambiguous. Trimming took 3 bases from V and 12 from J, leaving 18 bases between them. Germline lookup yields CDR1 SQVTM and CDR2 ANQGSEA. The CDR3 sequence is 13 residues long. CDR3 nucleotides: TGCAGCGTTGAGGATACGGTTGGGAAGCACCAGCATTTT. Its translation: CSVEDTVGKHQHF.

The table lists this clonotype with many counts. This chain joins TRBV7-2 and TRBJ1-5; 7 nucleotides agree with TRBD1. Germline lookup yields CDR1 SGHTA and CDR2 FQGNSA. The CDR3 is made up of 14 amino acids. Trimming at V came to 3 bases and at J to 7 bases, leaving 6 bases not matched to a gene. As DNA, the CDR3 is TGTGCCAGCAGCTTCCAGGGGGTCGAGCAGCCCCAGCATTTT. Amino acid sequence: CASSFQGVEQPQHF. The full variable domain, rest sourced from reference TRBV7-2 and TRBJ1-5, is GAGVSQSPSNKVTEKGKDVELRCDPISGHTALYWYRQSLGQGLEFLIYFQGNSAPDKSGLPSDRFSAERTGGSVSTLTIQRTQQEDSAVYLCASSFQGVEQPQHFGDGTRLSIL.

This clonotype came up many times. The chain is built from TRBV6-6 and TRBJ1-5; 8 bases are a match to TRBD1. Germline CDR1 reads MNHNY; CDR2 reads SVGAGI (reference sequence). This CDR3 spans 15 amino acids. V was pared by 0 bases and J by 9 bases, with 7 bases of the junction left unmatched. The CDR3 DNA sequence: TGTGCCAGCAGTTACTCTCCAGGGGGCCTTGGGCCCCAGCATTTT. Translation gives CASSYSPGGLGPQHF.

This clonotype was observed many times. The chain uses TRBV5-1 and TRBJ2-7; TRBD2 is a possible D gene (5 bases). V was clipped by 4 bases and J by 12 bases, with 20 bases between them. CDR1 is SGHRS and CDR2 is YFSETQ in the germline V gene. This CDR3 contains 13 residues. CDR3 region: CASSARVGPRRYF. The CDR3, as DNA: TGCGCCAGCAGCGCGAGGGTCGGACCCAGGCGGTACTTC.

This clonotype was seen repeatedly, ten times or more. The rearrangement joins TRBV5-1 to TRBJ1-2; no definite D call. V lost 0 bases and J lost 3, with 9 bases in between. Germline V gene data show CDR1 as SGHRS and CDR2 as YFSETQ. This CDR3 is built from 14 residues. The CDR3 protein is CASSLGSLDYGYTF. The CDR3 DNA is TGCGCCAGCAGCTTGGGATCACTGGACTATGGCTACACCTTC.

This clonotype has at least ten counts. J is TRBJ1-4 and V is TRBV4-2, with D unclear. V gave up 1 base and J gave up 0 bases, with 9 bases separating them. This CDR3 has 16 amino acids. Germline V gives CDR1 LGHNA, CDR2 YNFKEQ. The CDR3, as DNA: TGTGCCAGCAGCCAAGGGGCCCGGGCAACTAATGAAAAACTGTTTTTT. The encoded protein is CASSQGARATNEKLFF.

This clonotype was counted ten times or more. This rearrangement joins TRBV3-1 to TRBJ2-3, with unresolved D. Germline V gives CDR1 LGHDT, CDR2 YNNKEL (reference sequence). Trimming took off 0 bases at V and 2 bases at J, with 21 bases between the two ends. This CDR3 has 19 residues. CDR3 residues: CASSQDRAIVYGDTDTQYF. CDR3 DNA: TGTGCCAGCAGCCAAGATCGTGCCATAGTTTATGGGGACACAGATACGCAGTATTTT.

This clonotype was picked up many times. The chain recombines TRBV7-9 with TRBJ1-2; D ambiguous. This CDR3 has 15 residues. Per germline, CDR1 SEHNR and CDR2 FQNEAQ (reference sequence). Trimming shortened V by 3 bases and J by 1 base, and 12 bases separated the two germline ends. CDR3 region: CASSFDRDINYGYTF. The CDR3 DNA reads TGTGCCAGCAGCTTTGATCGAGACATTAACTATGGCTACACCTTC.

This clonotype was recorded many times. The chain employs TRBV9 and TRBJ2-7; D perhaps matches TRBD1 (6 bases). CDR3 size: 14 residues. The V and J ends lost 4 bases and 0 bases respectively, with 11 bases between them. CDR1 is SGDLS, CDR2 YYNGEE, per germline. Here the CDR3 reads CASSPWDTSYEQYF. CDR3 in DNA: TGTGCCAGCAGCCCCTGGGACACCTCCTACGAGCAGTACTTC.

There are many counts of this clonotype. The gene calls are TRBV20-1 and TRBJ1-2; 7 bases are shared with TRBD1. V was pared by 5 bases and J by 2 bases, with 2 bases of the junction left unmatched. The CDR3 runs 12 residues. The germline V gene encodes CDR1 DFQATT and CDR2 SNEGSKA (reference sequence). The CDR3: CSASTGNYGYTF. DNA of the CDR3: TGCAGTGCTTCGACAGGGAACTATGGCTACACCTTC.